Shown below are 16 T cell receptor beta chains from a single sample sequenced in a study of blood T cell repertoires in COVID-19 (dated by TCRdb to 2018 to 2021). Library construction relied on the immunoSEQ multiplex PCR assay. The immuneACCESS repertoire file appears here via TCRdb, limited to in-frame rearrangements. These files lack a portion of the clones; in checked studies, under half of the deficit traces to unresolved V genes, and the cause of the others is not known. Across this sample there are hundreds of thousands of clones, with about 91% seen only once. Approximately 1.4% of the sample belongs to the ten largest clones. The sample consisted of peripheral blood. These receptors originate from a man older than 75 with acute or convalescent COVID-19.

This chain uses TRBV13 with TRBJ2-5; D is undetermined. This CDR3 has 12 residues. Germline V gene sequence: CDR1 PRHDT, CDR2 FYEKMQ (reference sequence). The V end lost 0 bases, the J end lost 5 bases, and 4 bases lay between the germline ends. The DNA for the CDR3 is TGTGCCAGCAGCTTAGGCCGGGAGACCCAGTACTTC. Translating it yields CASSLGRETQYF.

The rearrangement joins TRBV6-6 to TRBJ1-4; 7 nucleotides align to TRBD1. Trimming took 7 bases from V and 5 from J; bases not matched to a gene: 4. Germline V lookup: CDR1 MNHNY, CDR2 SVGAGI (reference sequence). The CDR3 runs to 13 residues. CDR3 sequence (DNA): TGTGCCAGCAACAGGGGTTGGAATGAAAAACTGTTTTTT. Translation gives CASNRGWNEKLFF.

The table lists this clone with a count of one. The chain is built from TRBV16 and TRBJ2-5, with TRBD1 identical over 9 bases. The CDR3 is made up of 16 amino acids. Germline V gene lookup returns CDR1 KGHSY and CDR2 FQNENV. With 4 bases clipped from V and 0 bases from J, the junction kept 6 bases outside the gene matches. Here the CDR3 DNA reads TGTGCCAGCAGCCCACTTGACAGGGGGAACCAAGAGACCCAGTACTTC. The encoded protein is CASSPLDRGNQETQYF.

The CDR3 DNA sequence: TGTGCCAGCAGTTACGCGGGGATGAAAGAGACCCAGTACTTC. Protein sequence: CASSYAGMKETQYF. The V gene is TRBV6-2 or TRBV6-3, the J gene TRBJ2-5; D perhaps matches TRBD2 (6 bases). Germline V CDR1 and CDR2: MNHEY, SVGEGT. Trimming left V 2 bases short and J 3 bases short, with 10 bases between. The CDR3 runs to 14 residues.

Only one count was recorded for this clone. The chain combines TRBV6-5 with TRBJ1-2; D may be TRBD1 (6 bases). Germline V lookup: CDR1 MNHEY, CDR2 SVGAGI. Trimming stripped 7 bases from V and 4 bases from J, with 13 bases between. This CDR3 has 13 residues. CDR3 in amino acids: CASTLDRVYGYTF. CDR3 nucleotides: TGTGCCAGCACTCTGGACAGAGTCTATGGCTACACCTTC.

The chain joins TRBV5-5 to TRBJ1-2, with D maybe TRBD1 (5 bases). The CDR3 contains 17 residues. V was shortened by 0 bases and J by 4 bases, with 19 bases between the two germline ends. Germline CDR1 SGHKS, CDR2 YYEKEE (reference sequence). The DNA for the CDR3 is TGTGCCAGCAGCTTGGCCAGGGAGGCCGCGCGTCTCTATGGCTACACCTTC. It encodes CASSLAREAARLYGYTF.

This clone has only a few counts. The CDR3: CASSLESSGSTDTQYF. The CDR3, as DNA: TGCGCCAGCAGCTTGGAGTCTAGCGGGAGCACAGATACGCAGTATTTT. This rearrangement joins TRBV5-1 to TRBJ2-3; the match to TRBD2 covers 8 bases. Trimming cost V 0 bases and J 0 bases; bases outside gene matches: 3. Germline CDR1 and CDR2: SGHRS and YFSETQ. CDR3 length: 16 amino acids.

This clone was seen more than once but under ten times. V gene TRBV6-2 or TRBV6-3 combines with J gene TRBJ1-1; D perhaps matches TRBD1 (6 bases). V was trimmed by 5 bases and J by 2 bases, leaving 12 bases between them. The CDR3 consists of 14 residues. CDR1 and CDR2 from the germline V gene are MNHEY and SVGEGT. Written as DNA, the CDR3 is TGTGCCAGCAGTGTAGGACAGCTAAACACTGAAGCTTTCTTT. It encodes CASSVGQLNTEAFF.

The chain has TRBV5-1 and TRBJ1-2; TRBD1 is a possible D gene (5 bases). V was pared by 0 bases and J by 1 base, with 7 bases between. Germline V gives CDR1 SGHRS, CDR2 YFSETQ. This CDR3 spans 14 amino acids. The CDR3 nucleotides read TGCGCCAGCAGCTTGGCACAGGTTAACTATGGCTACACCTTC. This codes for CASSLAQVNYGYTF.

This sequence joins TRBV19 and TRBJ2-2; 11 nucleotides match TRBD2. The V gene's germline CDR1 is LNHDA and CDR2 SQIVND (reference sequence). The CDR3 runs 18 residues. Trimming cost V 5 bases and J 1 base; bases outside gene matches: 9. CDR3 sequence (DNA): TGTGCCAGTAGTCCTAGCGGGAGGACCTGGGTGAACACCGGGGAGCTGTTTTTT. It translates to CASSPSGRTWVNTGELFF.

The CDR3 region is CASRAGPSSYNEQFF. DNA for the CDR3: TGTGCCAGCAGAGCGGGACCGAGCTCCTACAATGAGCAGTTCTTC. This chain joins TRBV6-5 and TRBJ2-1, with 7 nucleotides matching TRBD2. Germline assignment: CDR1 MNHEY and CDR2 SVGAGI. The ends lost 6 bases at V and 0 bases at J; junction bases unmatched: 5. The CDR3 length is 15 residues.

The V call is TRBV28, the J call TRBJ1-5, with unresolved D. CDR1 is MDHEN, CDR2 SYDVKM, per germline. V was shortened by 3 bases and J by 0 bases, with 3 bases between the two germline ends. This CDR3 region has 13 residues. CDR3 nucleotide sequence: TGTGCCAGCAGTTTTAGTAGCAATCAGCCCCAGCATTTT. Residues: CASSFSSNQPQHF.

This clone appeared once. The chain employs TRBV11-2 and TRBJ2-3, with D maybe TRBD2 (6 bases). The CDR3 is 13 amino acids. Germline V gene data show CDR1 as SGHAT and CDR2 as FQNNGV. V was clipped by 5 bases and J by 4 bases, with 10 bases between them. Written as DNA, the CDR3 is TGTGCCAGCAGCCCCTCGGGGGCAGATACGCAGTATTTT. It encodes CASSPSGADTQYF.

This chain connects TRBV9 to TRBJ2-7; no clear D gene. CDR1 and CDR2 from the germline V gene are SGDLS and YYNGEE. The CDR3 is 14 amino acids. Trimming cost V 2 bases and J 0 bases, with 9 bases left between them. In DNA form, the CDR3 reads TGTGCCAGCAGCGTCGATCCTAACTCCTACGAGCAGTACTTC. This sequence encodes CASSVDPNSYEQYF.

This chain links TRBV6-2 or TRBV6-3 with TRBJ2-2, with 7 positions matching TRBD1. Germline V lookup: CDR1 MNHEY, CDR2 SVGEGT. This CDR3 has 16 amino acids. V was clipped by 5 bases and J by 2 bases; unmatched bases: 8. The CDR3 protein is CASSLQGLSNTGELFF. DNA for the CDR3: TGTGCCAGCAGTCTACAGGGGTTGAGTAACACCGGGGAGCTGTTTTTT.

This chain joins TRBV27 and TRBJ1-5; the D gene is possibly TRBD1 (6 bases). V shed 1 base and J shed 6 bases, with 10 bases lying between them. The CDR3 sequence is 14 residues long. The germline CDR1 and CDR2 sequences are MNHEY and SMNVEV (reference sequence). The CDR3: CASSLWQGSQPQHF. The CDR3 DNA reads TGTGCCAGCAGTTTATGGCAGGGGAGTCAGCCCCAGCATTTT.